One T cell receptor (beta chain) is described in this entry. Its target is unknown. The table came from immunoSEQ multiplex PCR; TCRdb's copy has only in-frame clones and leaves some out. The sample records 11,000 or so clones, approximately 81% being singletons. The data derive from a study of PD-1 blockade in classical Hodgkin lymphoma. Findings and caveats of the study: In newly diagnosed patients, baseline TCR diversity was reportedly below that of healthy donors. No one has yet defined what causes the repertoire differences, which may be disease activity or prior therapy. Patients were excluded if nivolumab began under 1 year after ASCT (the autologous transplant). CD4+ TCR diversity, unlike CD8+, climbed significantly by C4D1.

Time point here: cycle 4 day 1 (C4D1), after more than five weeks of nivolumab. Relapse was seen in all patients after autologous stem cell transplantation, and brentuximab vedotin exposure was variable. Negative selection with magnets was how CD8+ T cells were isolated from the thawed PBMCs. The V gene's germline CDR1 is SEHNR and CDR2 FQNEAQ (reference sequence). Trimming cost V 4 bases and J 0 bases; bases outside gene matches: 3. The CDR3 totals 14 residues. This specimen was CD8+ T cells from blood, taken before the fourth cycle of nivolumab. This receptor was obtained from a human donor with classical Hodgkin lymphoma. The donor label of this sample is uncertain. The chain uses TRBV7-9 and TRBJ2-7; 7 bases line up with TRBD1. In DNA, the CDR3 is TGTGCCAGCAGCTCCGGGACAGCCTCCTACGAGCAGTACTTC. It translates to CASSSGTASYEQYF. The entire variable domain, with the rest obtained from reference TRBV7-9 and TRBJ2-7, is as follows: DTGVSQNPRHKITKRGQNVTFRCDPISEHNRLYWYRQTLGQGPEFLTYFQNEAQLEKSRLLSDRFSAERPKGSFSTLEIQRTEQGDSAMYLCASSSGTASYEQYFGPGTRLTVT.